The rows below give T cell receptor beta chains drawn from one sample of a study of blood T cell repertoires in COVID-19. Sequencing used immunoSEQ multiplex PCR; TCRdb keeps in-frame clones, though not all of them. The sample yields 120,000 to 150,000 clones, 80% to 90% seen once. Sequenced: peripheral blood. The source is a woman in her forties or fifties with active or convalescent COVID-19. The CDR3 runs from the conserved cysteine through the conserved F or W. D genes are given only for firm matches. Clone size is shown for a subset of rows, as once, few, many or a class of expanded clone.

TRBV4-3	-	-	TRBJ1-5	TGCGCCAGCAGCCAAGTTTGGGGGGGGAATCAGCCCCAGCATTTT	CASSQVWGGNQPQHF
TRBV18	once	TRBD1	TRBJ1-3	TGTGCCAGCTCACCACTGGGACAGATGAACTCTGGAAACACCATATATTTT	CASSPLGQMNSGNTIYF
TRBV27	-	-	TRBJ1-2	TGTGCCAGCAGCCTGAGGGGATACGGGACAAACTATGGCTACACCTTC	CASSLRGYGTNYGYTF
TRBV10-3	-	TRBD2	TRBJ2-1	TGTGCCATCACACGGGCTCTAGCGGGAGACTCCTACAATGAGCAGTTCTTC	CAITRALAGDSYNEQFF
TRBV5-1	-	TRBD1	TRBJ1-1	TGCGCCAGCAGACCGGAACAGGGGGCGCGGAACACTGAAGCTTTCTTT	CASRPEQGARNTEAFF
TRBV11-2	-	TRBD1	TRBJ2-5	TGTGCCAGCAGCCGGGACAGGGTCGAGACCCAGTACTTC	CASSRDRVETQYF
TRBV23-1	-	-	TRBJ2-7	TGCGCCAGCAGTCCCTACCGACAGGAGAGGAGCTCCTACGAGCAGTACTTC	CASSPYRQERSSYEQYF
TRBV5-4	-	TRBD1	TRBJ1-2	TGTGCCAGCAGCTCTGAGGACAGGGGGCCCTATGGCTACACCTTC	CASSSEDRGPYGYTF
TRBV5-1	-	-	TRBJ1-6	TGCGCCAGCAGCTCCATTAACAGGAATTCACCCCTCCACTTT	CASSSINRNSPLHF
TRBV30	-	TRBD2	TRBJ2-1	TGTGCCTGGAGTCCTCTAGCGGGAGTTGGTGAGCAGTTCTTC	CAWSPLAGVGEQFF
TRBV2	-	TRBD2	TRBJ2-7	TGTGCCAGCAGTGAAAAGTCCGCAGCGGGAGAGGCTTACGAGCAGTACTTC	CASSEKSAAGEAYEQYF
TRBV29-1	-	TRBD1	TRBJ1-2	TGCAGCGTTGAAGCTGACAGGGTCGGGGGCTACACCTTC	CSVEADRVGGYTF
TRBV10-1	-	TRBD1	TRBJ1-5	TGCGCCAGCAGTCGCCTCTCCGGGACAGGGGGCTCTTATGGCAATCAGCCCCAGCATTTT	CASSRLSGTGGSYGNQPQHF
TRBV4-3	-	TRBD2	TRBJ2-2	TGCGCCAGCAGTTGGGGACTAGCGGGAGGCACCGGGGAGCTGTTTTTT	CASSWGLAGGTGELFF
TRBV28	-	-	TRBJ2-5	TGTGCCAGCAGTCTACCCCCAATAGGGGTAGGAGAGACCCAGTACTTC	CASSLPPIGVGETQYF
TRBV12-1	-	-	TRBJ2-1	TGTGCCAGCAACGGACTAGCGGGGGGCAATGAGCAGTTCTTC	CASNGLAGGNEQFF
TRBV28	-	-	TRBJ2-1	TGTGCCAGCAGTCTCGTCAGACTCTCCTACAATGAGCAGTTCTTC	CASSLVRLSYNEQFF
TRBV7-2	-	TRBD1	TRBJ1-5	TGTGCCAGCAGCTGGACAGGGGTTCAGCCCCAGCATTTT	CASSWTGVQPQHF
TRBV28	-	-	TRBJ1-5	TGTGCCAGCAACAAGCAGAGGAATCAGCCCCAGCATTTT	CASNKQRNQPQHF
TRBV18	few	-	TRBJ1-6	TGTGCCAGCTCCGGGGACTTCCGCTCCTATAATTCACCCCTCCACTTT	CASSGDFRSYNSPLHF
TRBV3-1/TRBV3-2	-	-	TRBJ2-7	TGTGCCAGCAGCCAAGTGCGGAGGAGGAACGAGCAGTACTTC	CASSQVRRRNEQYF
TRBV5-1	-	-	TRBJ2-3	TGCGCCAGCAGAGGACTGGACACAGATACGCAGTATTTT	CASRGLDTDTQYF
TRBV7-2	-	-	TRBJ2-6	TGTGCCAGCAGCCCAAGGGCAGGGTCCGGGGCCAACGTCCTGACTTTC	CASSPRAGSGANVLTF
TRBV19	-	TRBD1	TRBJ1-2	TGTGCCAGTAGTCCAACCGGGACAGGACTCAACTATGGCTACACCTTC	CASSPTGTGLNYGYTF
TRBV2	-	-	TRBJ1-1	TGTGCCAGCAGTGATCCCCGACAAATGAACACTGAAGCTTTCTTT	CASSDPRQMNTEAFF
TRBV5-1	-	TRBD1	TRBJ1-2	TGCGCCAGCAGTCCTCGTCGAACAGGGGGCTATGGCTACACCTTC	CASSPRRTGGYGYTF
TRBV9	few	-	TRBJ2-5	TGTGCCAGCAGCGTAGGACAGGCGGGTGAGACCCAGTACTTC	CASSVGQAGETQYF
TRBV18	-	-	TRBJ2-1	TGTGCCAGCTCACCAATCATGAATAGTCTTAATAGCAATAACAATGAGCAGTTCTTC	CASSPIMNSLNSNNNEQFF
TRBV7-8	-	-	TRBJ1-1	TGTGCCAGCAGCTTAGAGCTGGTACAGGCTTTCTTT	CASSLELVQAFF
TRBV14	-	-	TRBJ1-1	TGTGCCAGCAGCCAAGATTACCTAGGCCAGAACACTGAAGCTTTCTTT	CASSQDYLGQNTEAFF
TRBV7-9	-	TRBD2	TRBJ2-5	TGTGCCAGCAGCTCCGGGACTAGCCGGTCCCAGTACTTC	CASSSGTSRSQYF
TRBV7-2	-	TRBD1	TRBJ2-6	TGTGCCAGCAGCTTAGCCTCGCCCCGGGACAGGGGTTCTGGGGCCAACGTCCTGACTTTC	CASSLASPRDRGSGANVLTF
TRBV29-1	-	-	TRBJ2-7	TGCAGCGGGTCCTCGGGACTCAACTACGAGCAGTACTTC	CSGSSGLNYEQYF
TRBV28	few	-	TRBJ1-2	TGTGCCAGCAGTTTACAACAGAGATCTAACTATGGCTACACCTTC	CASSLQQRSNYGYTF
TRBV19	-	-	TRBJ1-6	TGTGCCAGTAGGAAACAGGGAGCGGAGTCACCCCTCCACTTT	CASRKQGAESPLHF
TRBV5-1	few	-	TRBJ2-2	TGCGCCAGCAGCTTGGCGGGGAACACCGGGGAGCTGTTTTTT	CASSLAGNTGELFF
TRBV27	-	-	TRBJ1-6	TGTGCCAGCAGTTTCGGGGGAGAGGGGTCACCCCTCCACTTT	CASSFGGEGSPLHF
TRBV6-2/TRBV6-3	-	TRBD1	TRBJ1-2	TGTGCCAGCAGCTTACGGCCGGGACAGGGGGCCGGCTACACCTTC	CASSLRPGQGAGYTF
TRBV6-2/TRBV6-3	-	-	TRBJ1-5	TGTGCCAGCAGCCCTAAGGGGCAGGGACTTTATAGCAATCAGCCCCAGCATTTT	CASSPKGQGLYSNQPQHF
TRBV7-2	-	TRBD2	TRBJ2-1	TGTGCCAGCACCACTCAGCTCTCGAGCGGGAGGGCGAGAGAGCAGTTCTTC	CASTTQLSSGRAREQFF
TRBV5-8	-	TRBD2	TRBJ2-1	TGTGCCAGCAGCGGCCTTTCGACTAGACTAGCGGGGGAATCACGGAATGAGCAGTTCTTC	CASSGLSTRLAGESRNEQFF
TRBV2	-	-	TRBJ2-5	TGTGCCAGCTCGGAGGGGAGTGGGACCCAGTACTTC	CASSEGSGTQYF
TRBV29-1	-	TRBD1	TRBJ1-3	TGCAGCGTTCAAGGGGGCACTGGAAACACCATATATTTT	CSVQGGTGNTIYF
TRBV6-6	once	-	TRBJ1-2	TGTGCCAGCAGTCCCCTTCAACAACAGGGCCTTAAGGAATTTGGCTACACCTTC	CASSPLQQQGLKEFGYTF
TRBV7-2	-	-	TRBJ1-2	TGTGCCAGCAGCTTTTGGGGGGACTATGGCTACACCTTC	CASSFWGDYGYTF
TRBV18	-	-	TRBJ1-1	TGTGCCAGCTCACCCGAGACATTGAACACTGAAGCTTTCTTT	CASSPETLNTEAFF
TRBV6-5	-	TRBD1	TRBJ1-1	TGTGCCAGCAGTTACTCCGGGACAGGGGTAAACACTGAAGCTTTCTTT	CASSYSGTGVNTEAFF
TRBV30	few	-	TRBJ1-6	TGTGCCTGGAGTGTAAGTTTCGGTGGGCTAAATAATTCACCCCTCCACTTT	CAWSVSFGGLNNSPLHF
TRBV28	-	-	TRBJ1-1	TGTGCCAGCAGTTTCGCAGGGGAGAAAAACACTGAAGCTTTCTTT	CASSFAGEKNTEAFF
TRBV7-6	-	-	TRBJ2-7	TGTGCCAGCAGCTTAGGAAACGGCGGGATGGGGGAGCAGTACTTC	CASSLGNGGMGEQYF
TRBV7-9	-	-	TRBJ1-2	TGTGCCAGCAGCTTAGCGCTGGGAGGTCTGGCCTATGGCTACACCTTC	CASSLALGGLAYGYTF
TRBV6-2/TRBV6-3	-	TRBD2	TRBJ2-5	TGTGCCAGCAGTAGACAAGCGGGGGGTAAAGAGACCCAGTACTTC	CASSRQAGGKETQYF
TRBV5-4	once	-	TRBJ2-1	TGTGCCAGCAGCTCCGGTACCCCTGGTGTGTACAATGAGCAGTTCTTC	CASSSGTPGVYNEQFF